This T cell receptor beta chain was recovered during a study of blood T cells in healthy people across ages. Then a second PCR, running about 7 to 11 cycles, was carried out with a sample-barcoded 5' primer and a J-beta primer mix. TCRdb re-analysed the 5' RACE reads in MiXCR, keeping a single row per CDR3 protein. Of about 720,000 distinct CDR3 sequences in the sample, more than 20% were seen once. These data were also filed under a second study, of T cells of mothers and their children.

The origin of this receptor is a boy aged 10-17 years in good health. Sequenced sample: blood.

Here the CDR3 reads CASSYGPLTDRRNTDTQYF. The CDR3 DNA reads TGTGCCAGCAGTTATGGCCCCCTGACGGACAGAAGGAACACAGATACGCAGTATTTT. The chain recombines TRBV28 with TRBJ2-3, with D possibly TRBD1 on 6 matching bases. This CDR3 region has 19 residues. The V and J ends lost 4 bases and 2 bases respectively, with 25 bases between them. Germline V gives CDR1 MDHEN, CDR2 SYDVKM.